The T cell receptor beta chain under discussion was sequenced for a study of T cell changes during pregnancy in multiple sclerosis. Produced via immunoSEQ multiplex PCR; TCRdb's table is partial and in-frame only. The repertoire holds 65,000 to 75,000 clones, with approximately 89% as singletons. The receptor was derived from a female donor in good health, enrolled as a control in a pregnancy study. The starting material was peripheral blood, obtained in the third trimester of pregnancy.

The CDR3 spells CASSLGGQGSPLHF. The CDR3 nucleotides read TGCGCCAGCAGCTTGGGGGGACAGGGATCACCCCTCCACTTT. The chain joins TRBV5-1 to TRBJ1-6; 9 bases are a match to TRBD1. The CDR3 has 14 amino acids. J gave up 10 bases and V 0 bases, and 2 bases lay outside the gene matches. Germline CDR1 SGHRS, CDR2 YFSETQ.